This T cell receptor beta chain is drawn from a study of T-cell memory formation after mild COVID-19. Study-wide background: Largely, the TCR clusters proved donor specific. Findings and limits, study-wide: Contracting CD4+ clones sat mainly in CM and EM; CD8+ in EMRA. Pre-infection memory already had some responding clones, implying cross-reactive memory joined.

Trimming shortened V by 3 bases and J by 5 bases, and 7 bases separated the two germline ends. This CDR3 is 13 amino acids long. Germline CDR1 reads MNHEY; CDR2 reads SVGAGI. Barcoded TCR alpha and TCR beta cDNA libraries with UMIs came from 5'RACE using constant-segment primers. TCRdb reprocessed the 5' RACE reads with MiXCR, giving one entry per CDR3 protein. The sample comprises some 300,000 distinct CDR3 sequences, approximately 19% of which are singletons, and under 25% rests with the top ten. This clonotype has just a few counts. The target antigen is unknown. The gene calls are TRBV6-5 and TRBJ1-4; D gene ambiguous. Input material: PBMCs or a T cell subset sorted from them (not recorded which). This receptor was taken from a man aged 18 to 29 who had mild COVID-19 (a few samples of this study predate the infection). Cell type and time point are not known. CDR3: CASSYLVNEKLFF. For the CDR3, the DNA is TGTGCCAGCAGTTATCTCGTAAATGAAAAACTGTTTTTT.